This T cell receptor (beta chain) was sequenced in a study of response to subunit inactivated influenza vaccine (dated by TCRdb to between 2017 and 2018). For the study in its entirety: The study used deep quantitative T cell receptor repertoire profiling to track responses to a trivalent subunit inactivated influenza vaccine.

The V and J ends are trimmed by 2 bases and 0 bases, leaving 5 bases between them. The CDR3 runs 14 residues from the cysteine to the phenylalanine. Only the CDR3 DNA is retained, 42 bases long and in frame from the first base. CDR1 and CDR2 were assigned from the germline V gene (reference sequence) as GTSNPN and SVGIG. A few counts support this clonotype. Its specific antigen is unknown. No much larger clone is present one base from it, and per-base qualities are unavailable. To prepare the library, RT-PCR was applied. Sequencing was carried out with an Illumina HiSeq 2500. TCRdb applied fastp at Q25 and MiXCR to the public reads, then kept only in-frame beta chains. Entries are consolidated by CDR3 protein sequence, retaining the most common genes and DNA. This sample holds about 240,000 distinct CDR3 sequences; 9% to 15% were observed only once. Roughly 7.7% of the sample comes from the top ten. Here is what the overall study found, with its caveats: It was suggested by the authors that each seasonal influenza vaccination may recruit only a limited number of new T cells.

Sequencing used non-naive T cells sorted from PBMCs, obtained 14 days before vaccination. In the paper's terms, the cell subset or site label means: memory T cell fraction. The receptor chain draws on TRBV30 and TRBJ1-6, with the D gene uncertain. The sequence was obtained from a man in his fifties or sixties who received an inactivated influenza vaccine. Donor details come from another sample of the same person, matched by shared clones. The DNA sequence follows: TGTGCCTGGAGTACCGGCTCCTATAATTCACCCCTCCACTTT. Protein translation: CAWSTGSYNSPLHF.